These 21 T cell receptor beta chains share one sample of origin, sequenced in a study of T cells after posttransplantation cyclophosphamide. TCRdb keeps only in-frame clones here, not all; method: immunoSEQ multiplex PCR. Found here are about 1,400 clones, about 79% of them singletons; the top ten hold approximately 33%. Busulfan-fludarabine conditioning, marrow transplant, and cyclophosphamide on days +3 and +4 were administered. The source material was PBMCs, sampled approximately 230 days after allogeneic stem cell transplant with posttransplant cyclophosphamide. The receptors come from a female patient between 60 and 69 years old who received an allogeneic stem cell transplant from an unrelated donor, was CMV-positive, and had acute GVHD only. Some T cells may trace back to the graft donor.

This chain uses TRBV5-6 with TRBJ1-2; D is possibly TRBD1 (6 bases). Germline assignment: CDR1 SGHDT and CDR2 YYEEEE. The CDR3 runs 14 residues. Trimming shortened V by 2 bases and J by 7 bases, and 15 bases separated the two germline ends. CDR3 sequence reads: CASSFRSGARGYTF. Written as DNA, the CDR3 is TGTGCCAGCAGCTTTAGGTCAGGGGCCCGTGGCTACACCTTC.

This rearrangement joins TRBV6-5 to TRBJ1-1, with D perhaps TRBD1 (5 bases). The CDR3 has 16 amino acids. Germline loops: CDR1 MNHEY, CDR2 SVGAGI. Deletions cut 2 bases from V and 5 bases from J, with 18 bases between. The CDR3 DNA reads TGTGCCAGCAGTTACGCGGGACTCTTAAGCTCTACTGAAGCTTTCTTT. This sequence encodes CASSYAGLLSSTEAFF.

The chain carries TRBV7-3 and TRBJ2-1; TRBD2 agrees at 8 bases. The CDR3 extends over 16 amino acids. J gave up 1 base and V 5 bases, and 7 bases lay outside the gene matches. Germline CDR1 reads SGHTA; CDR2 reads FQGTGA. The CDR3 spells CASSPSSGRSYNEQFF. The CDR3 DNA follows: TGTGCCAGCAGCCCCTCTAGCGGGCGATCCTACAATGAGCAGTTCTTC.

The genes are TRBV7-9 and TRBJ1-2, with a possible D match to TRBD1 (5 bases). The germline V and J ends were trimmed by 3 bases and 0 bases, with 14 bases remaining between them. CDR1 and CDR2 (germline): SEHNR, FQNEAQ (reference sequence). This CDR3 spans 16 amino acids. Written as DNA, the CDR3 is TGTGCCAGCAGCTTTGGCAGGGAAAGAGCTAACTATGGCTACACCTTC. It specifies CASSFGRERANYGYTF.

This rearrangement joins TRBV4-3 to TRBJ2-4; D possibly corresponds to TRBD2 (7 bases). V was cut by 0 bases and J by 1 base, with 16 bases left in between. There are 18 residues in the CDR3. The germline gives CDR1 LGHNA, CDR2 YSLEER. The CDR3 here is CASSQDGRGRMAKNIQYF. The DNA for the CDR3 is TGCGCCAGCAGCCAAGATGGGCGGGGGCGCATGGCCAAAAACATTCAGTACTTC.

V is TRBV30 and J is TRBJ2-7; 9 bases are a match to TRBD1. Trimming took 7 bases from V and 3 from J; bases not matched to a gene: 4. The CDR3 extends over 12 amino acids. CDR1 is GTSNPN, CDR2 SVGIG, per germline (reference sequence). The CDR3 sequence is CASDRGVYEQYF. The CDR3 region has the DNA TGTGCCTCTGACAGGGGGGTCTACGAGCAGTACTTC.

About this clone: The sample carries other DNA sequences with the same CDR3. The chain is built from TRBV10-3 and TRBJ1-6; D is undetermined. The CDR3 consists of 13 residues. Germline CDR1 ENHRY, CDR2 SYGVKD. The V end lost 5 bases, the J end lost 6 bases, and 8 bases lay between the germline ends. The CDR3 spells CAISPGINSPLHF. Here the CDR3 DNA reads TGTGCCATCAGTCCCGGGATTAATTCACCCCTCCACTTT.

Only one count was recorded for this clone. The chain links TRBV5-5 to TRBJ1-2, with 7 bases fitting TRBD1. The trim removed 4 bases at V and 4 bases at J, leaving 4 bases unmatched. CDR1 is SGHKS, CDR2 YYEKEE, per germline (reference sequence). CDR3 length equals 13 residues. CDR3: CASSVTGSYGYTF. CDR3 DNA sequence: TGTGCCAGCAGCGTGACAGGGTCCTATGGCTACACCTTC. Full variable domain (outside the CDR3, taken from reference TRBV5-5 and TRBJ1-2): DAGVTQSPTHLIKTRGQQVTLRCSPISGHKSVSWYQQVLGQGPQFIFQYYEKEERGRGNFPDRFSARQFPNYSSELNVNALLLGDSALYLCASSVTGSYGYTFGSGTRLTVV.

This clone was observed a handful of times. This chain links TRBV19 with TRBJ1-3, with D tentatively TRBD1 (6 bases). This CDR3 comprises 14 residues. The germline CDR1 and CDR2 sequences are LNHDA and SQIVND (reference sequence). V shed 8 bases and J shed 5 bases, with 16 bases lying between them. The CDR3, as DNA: TGTGCCAGTTCACAGGGCGAAATAAGAAACACCATATATTTT. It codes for CASSQGEIRNTIYF.

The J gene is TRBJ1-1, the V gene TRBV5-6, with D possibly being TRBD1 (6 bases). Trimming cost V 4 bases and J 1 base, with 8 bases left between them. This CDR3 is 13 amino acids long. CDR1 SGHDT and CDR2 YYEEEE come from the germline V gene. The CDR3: CASSLDRNTEAFF. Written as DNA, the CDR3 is TGTGCCAGCAGCCTGGACAGGAACACTGAAGCTTTCTTT.

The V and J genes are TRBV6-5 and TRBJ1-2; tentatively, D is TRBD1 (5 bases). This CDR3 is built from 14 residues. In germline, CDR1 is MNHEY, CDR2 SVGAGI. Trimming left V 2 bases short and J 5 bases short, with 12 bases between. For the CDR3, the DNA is TGTGCCAGCAGTTACCGGGGGGTTGGGTATGGCTACACCTTC. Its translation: CASSYRGVGYGYTF.

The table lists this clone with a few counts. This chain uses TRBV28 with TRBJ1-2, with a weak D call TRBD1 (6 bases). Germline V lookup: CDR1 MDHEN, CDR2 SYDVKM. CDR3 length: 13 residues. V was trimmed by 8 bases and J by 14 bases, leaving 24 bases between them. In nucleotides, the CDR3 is TGTGCCAGCCTCGGCGCTCCACAGGGATACGTGACCTTC. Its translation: CASLGAPQGYVTF.

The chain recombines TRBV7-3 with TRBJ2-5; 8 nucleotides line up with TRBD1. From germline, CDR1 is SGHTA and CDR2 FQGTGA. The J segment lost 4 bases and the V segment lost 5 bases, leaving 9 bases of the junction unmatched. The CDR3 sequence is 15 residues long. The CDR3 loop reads CASSPWTGLAETQYF. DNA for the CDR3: TGTGCCAGCAGCCCCTGGACAGGGCTGGCAGAGACCCAGTACTTC.

In DNA, the CDR3 is TGCGCCAGCAGAGGACTAGCGGGGGACAATGAGCAGTTCTTC. Amino acid sequence: CASRGLAGDNEQFF. The genes are TRBV5-1 and TRBJ2-1; 13 nucleotides match TRBD2. Germline V gene sequence: CDR1 SGHRS, CDR2 YFSETQ. V lost 5 bases to trimming and J lost 5 bases; unmatched junction nucleotides: 1. The CDR3 has 14 residues.

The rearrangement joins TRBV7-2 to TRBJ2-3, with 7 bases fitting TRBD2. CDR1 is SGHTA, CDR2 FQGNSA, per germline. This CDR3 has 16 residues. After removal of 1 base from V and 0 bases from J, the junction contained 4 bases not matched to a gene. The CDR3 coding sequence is TGTGCCAGCAGCTTAGTGTCGCGGGGGAGCACAGATACGCAGTATTTT. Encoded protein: CASSLVSRGSTDTQYF.

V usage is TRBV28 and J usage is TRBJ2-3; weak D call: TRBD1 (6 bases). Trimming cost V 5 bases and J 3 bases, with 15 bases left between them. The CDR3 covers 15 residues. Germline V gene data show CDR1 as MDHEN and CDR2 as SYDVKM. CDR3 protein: CASSPPGQMTDTQYF. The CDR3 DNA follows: TGTGCCAGCAGTCCGCCGGGACAAATGACAGATACGCAGTATTTT. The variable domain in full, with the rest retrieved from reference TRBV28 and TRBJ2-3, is DVKVTQSSRYLVKRTGEKVFLECVQDMDHENMFWYRQDPGLGLRLIYFSYDVKMKEKGDIPEGYSVSREKKERFSLILESASTNQTSMYLCASSPPGQMTDTQYFGPGTRLTVL.

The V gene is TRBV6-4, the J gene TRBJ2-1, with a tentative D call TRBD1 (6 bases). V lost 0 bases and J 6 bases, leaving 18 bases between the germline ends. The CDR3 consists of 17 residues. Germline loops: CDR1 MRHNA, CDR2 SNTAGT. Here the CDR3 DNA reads TGTGCCAGCAGTGACTCGGGGGCTACACGAGTTCTCAATGAGCAGTTCTTC. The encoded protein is CASSDSGATRVLNEQFF.

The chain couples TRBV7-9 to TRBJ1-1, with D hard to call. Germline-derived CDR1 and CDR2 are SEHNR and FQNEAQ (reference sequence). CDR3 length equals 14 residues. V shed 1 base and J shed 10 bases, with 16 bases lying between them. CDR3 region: CASSLEWARPGAFF. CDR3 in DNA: TGTGCCAGCAGCTTAGAGTGGGCCCGGCCAGGAGCTTTCTTT.

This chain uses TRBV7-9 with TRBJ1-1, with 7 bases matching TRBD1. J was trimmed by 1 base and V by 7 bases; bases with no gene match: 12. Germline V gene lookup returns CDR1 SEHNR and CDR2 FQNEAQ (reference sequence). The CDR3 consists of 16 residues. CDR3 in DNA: TGTGCCAGCACCCCCATCCAGGGGACAGAGAACACTGAAGCTTTCTTT. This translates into CASTPIQGTENTEAFF.

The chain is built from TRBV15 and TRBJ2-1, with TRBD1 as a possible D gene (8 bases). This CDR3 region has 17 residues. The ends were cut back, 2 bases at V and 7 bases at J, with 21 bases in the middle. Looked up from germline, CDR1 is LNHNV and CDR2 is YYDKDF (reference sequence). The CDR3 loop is CATSRRTGGGILNEQFF. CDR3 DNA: TGTGCCACCAGCAGACGAACAGGGGGAGGGATATTGAATGAGCAGTTCTTC.

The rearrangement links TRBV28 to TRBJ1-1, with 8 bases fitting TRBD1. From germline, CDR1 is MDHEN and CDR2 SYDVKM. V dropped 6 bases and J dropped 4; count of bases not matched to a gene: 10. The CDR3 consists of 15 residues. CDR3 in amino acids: CASSTNRGWVTEAFF. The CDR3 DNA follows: TGTGCCAGCAGCACCAACAGGGGGTGGGTCACTGAAGCTTTCTTT.